The 19 T cell receptor beta chains presented below share a single source sample, sequenced in a study of shared clonotypes between healthy human individuals. Only in-frame clones appear in the TCRdb table, and some are missing; sequencing was by immunoSEQ multiplex PCR. This sample has roughly 1,000,000 clones, with around 78% found just once. The sample was memory CD4+ T cells from PBMCs. Regarding subset: CD45RA-negative fraction. These receptors originate from a man aged 18 to 30 in good health. Some clones in this sample may be carry-over from other donors' samples.

This clone was seen a handful of times. This chain uses TRBV28 with TRBJ1-5; a weak D match, TRBD1 (5 bases). V shed 7 bases and J shed 7 bases, with 11 bases lying between them. Germline CDR1 reads MDHEN; CDR2 reads SYDVKM. The CDR3 length is 12 residues. CDR3 amino acids: CASIGDRQPQHF. CDR3 nucleotides: TGTGCCAGCATAGGGGATAGGCAGCCCCAGCATTTT.

This clone has just one count. The V and J genes are TRBV6-5 and TRBJ1-1, with D hard to call. The germline V gene has CDR1 MNHEY and CDR2 SVGAGI. The CDR3 runs to 13 residues. V lost 6 bases and J lost 6, with 14 bases in between. CDR3 sequence reads: CASSLEPGPEAFF. The CDR3 DNA follows: TGTGCCAGCAGCTTAGAGCCTGGCCCTGAAGCTTTCTTT.

The chain joins TRBV9 to TRBJ2-7, with D perhaps TRBD2 (5 bases). V lost 3 bases, J lost 0 bases, and 10 bases lay in between. Germline CDR1 is SGDLS and CDR2 is YYNGEE. The CDR3 contains 14 residues. As DNA, the CDR3 is TGTGCCAGCAGCGCATTCGGGGACTCCTACGAGCAGTACTTC. This translates into CASSAFGDSYEQYF.

This clone was observed a handful of times. Other nucleotide sequences from this sample produce the same CDR3. This chain uses TRBV28 with TRBJ2-7; D may be TRBD1 (6 bases). V lost 1 base and J lost 4, with 11 bases in between. The CDR3 is made up of 14 amino acids. Germline assignment: CDR1 MDHEN and CDR2 SYDVKM. The DNA of the CDR3 is TGTGCCAGCAGTTTATTGGGCAGGGGTTACGAGCAGTACTTC. It translates to CASSLLGRGYEQYF.

The V call is TRBV4-2, the J call TRBJ1-2, with 7 bases aligning to TRBD1. The CDR3 is 17 residues long. After removal of 0 bases from V and 4 bases from J, the junction contained 11 bases not matched to a gene. Germline values: CDR1 LGHNA, CDR2 YNFKEQ. The DNA of the CDR3 is TGTGCCAGCAGCCAAGATCCCCAAACAGGGGTTGGCTATGGCTACACCTTC. Protein: CASSQDPQTGVGYGYTF.

The chain joins TRBV15 to TRBJ1-4; D is perhaps TRBD1 (5 bases). The length of the CDR3 is 13 residues. Trimming took 0 bases from V and 8 from J, leaving 7 bases between them. Germline V gene sequence: CDR1 LNHNV, CDR2 YYDKDF (reference sequence). CDR3 protein: CATSRERGEKLFF. The CDR3 nucleotides read TGTGCCACCAGCAGAGAAAGGGGAGAAAAACTGTTTTTT.

The V call is TRBV7-8, the J call TRBJ2-5; TRBD2 aligns across 11 bases. This CDR3 has 18 amino acids. V lost 1 base, J lost 5 bases, and 12 bases stayed unmatched. Germline CDR1 SGHVS, CDR2 FQNEAQ. CDR3 in DNA: TGTGCCAGCAGCTTAGGAGGACTAGCGGGCTCATATGGGGAGACCCAGTACTTC. Amino acid sequence: CASSLGGLAGSYGETQYF.

The V and J genes are TRBV7-3 and TRBJ2-3; 7 bases align to TRBD2. V lost 3 bases and J lost 5; bases outside the gene matches: 14. The CDR3 is 17 amino acids. CDR1 and CDR2 (germline): SGHTA, FQGTGA. The CDR3 bases are TGTGCCAGCAGCTTCGGGCAGCGGGGACTGCCGGGAGATACGCAGTATTTT. Amino acid sequence: CASSFGQRGLPGDTQYF.

The table lists this clone with a few counts. Other DNA sequences in the same sample also yield this CDR3. The chain links TRBV2 to TRBJ2-7; 11 bases line up with TRBD1. Per the germline V gene, CDR1 is SNHLY and CDR2 is FYNNEI. CDR3 size: 14 residues. V lost 5 bases and J lost 6; bases outside the gene matches: 6. CDR3 region: CASSRTGTGGEQYF. CDR3 sequence (DNA): TGTGCCAGCAGTAGAACCGGGACAGGGGGCGAGCAGTACTTC. Using reference TRBV2 and TRBJ2-7 for the parts outside the CDR3, the full variable domain is EPEVTQTPSHQVTQMGQEVILRCVPISNHLYFYWYRQILGQKVEFLVSFYNNEISEKSEIFDDQFSVERPDGSNFTLKIRSTKLEDSAMYFCASSRTGTGGEQYFGPGTRLTVT.

V gene TRBV12-2 combines with J gene TRBJ1-2. TRBV12-2 is assigned pseudogene status. CDR3 length: 12 residues. The CDR3 region has the DNA TGTGCAAGTCGCGGACTTAACTATGGCTACACCTTC. Translation gives CASRGLNYGYTF.

For the CDR3, the DNA is TGTGCCAGCAGCCCCGGTGGTGCGGGAGGAGGGAATGAGCAGTTCTTC. It yields the protein CASSPGGAGGGNEQFF. The rearrangement joins TRBV9 to TRBJ2-1, with TRBD2 matching 8 bases. The CDR3 spans 16 residues. Germline loops: CDR1 SGDLS, CDR2 YYNGEE. J was trimmed by 7 bases and V by 4 bases; bases with no gene match: 13.

The chain couples TRBV7-9 to TRBJ2-6; 9 nucleotides line up with TRBD2. J was trimmed by 0 bases and V by 7 bases; bases with no gene match: 10. This CDR3 region has 18 residues. Germline V gives CDR1 SEHNR, CDR2 FQNEAQ (reference sequence). CDR3 coding DNA: TGTGCCAGCACCATTCGGGGACTAGCCGACTCTGGGGCCAACGTCCTGACTTTC. It translates to CASTIRGLADSGANVLTF.

The chain has TRBV5-1 and TRBJ2-1; D is possibly TRBD2 (7 bases). The germline CDR1 and CDR2 sequences are SGHRS and YFSETQ. V lost 1 base and J 8 bases, leaving 13 bases between the germline ends. The CDR3 spans 14 residues. The CDR3 reads CASSLLSGGDEQFF. For the CDR3, the DNA is TGCGCCAGCAGCTTGTTGTCGGGGGGCGATGAGCAGTTCTTC. The variable domain in full, completed from reference TRBV5-1 and TRBJ2-1, reads KAGVTQTPRYLIKTRGQQVTLSCSPISGHRSVSWYQQTPGQGLQFLFEYFSETQRNKGNFPGRFSGRQFSNSRSEMNVSTLELGDSALYLCASSLLSGGDEQFFGPGTRLTVL.

The gene calls are TRBV7-3 and TRBJ2-7, with TRBD1 as a possible D gene (6 bases). The germline CDR1 and CDR2 sequences are SGHTA and FQGTGA. CDR3 length: 14 residues. The V and J ends lost 4 bases and 5 bases respectively, with 15 bases between them. The CDR3 sequence: CASSSRDIDHEQYF. CDR3 DNA: TGTGCCAGCAGCTCCCGGGACATTGACCACGAGCAGTACTTC.

The rearrangement uses TRBV10-3 and TRBJ1-6; no definite D call. The V gene lost 4 bases and the J gene lost 7 bases, with 8 bases spanning the gap. The germline CDR1 and CDR2 sequences are ENHRY and SYGVKD. The CDR3 sequence is 13 residues long. CDR3 bases: TGTGCCATCAGTGGGGCAGAAAATTCACCCCTCCACTTT. Protein product: CAISGAENSPLHF.

This chain joins TRBV2 and TRBJ1-6, with 8 positions matching TRBD1. The CDR3 consists of 15 residues. V shed 4 bases and J 3 bases; nucleotides not matched to a gene: 2. CDR1 is SNHLY and CDR2 is FYNNEI in the germline V gene. CDR3 region: CASSGGQVYNSPLHF. The DNA of the CDR3 is TGTGCCAGCAGTGGGGGACAGGTCTATAATTCACCCCTCCACTTT.

The chain is built from TRBV18 and TRBJ2-7; TRBD2 agrees at 16 bases. The CDR3 sequence is 22 residues long. Germline CDR1 is KGHSH and CDR2 is LQKENI. Trimming cost V 2 bases and J 3 bases; bases outside gene matches: 19. The CDR3 nucleotides read TGTGCCAGCTCACCAAGTCTTTTTGGGACTAGCGGGAGGGCATGGTATCACTACGAGCAGTACTTC. This codes for CASSPSLFGTSGRAWYHYEQYF.

This chain links TRBV7-2 with TRBJ2-7; 8 bases are a match to TRBD2. The CDR3 is 13 residues long. V gave up 5 bases and J gave up 3 bases; unmatched junction bases: 3. Per germline, CDR1 SGHTA and CDR2 FQGNSA. DNA for the CDR3: TGTGCCAGCAGCAAAGGGACTAGCTACGAGCAGTACTTC. Its translation: CASSKGTSYEQYF.

This clone was observed many times. Other DNA sequences in the same sample also yield this CDR3. V and J are TRBV28 and TRBJ2-3; no clear D gene. The CDR3 contains 15 residues. V lost 4 bases to trimming and J lost 0 bases, with 11 bases between them. CDR1 and CDR2 (germline): MDHEN, SYDVKM. As DNA, the CDR3 is TGTGCCAGCAGTTCACCTGGAACTAGCACAGATACGCAGTATTTT. It is translated as CASSSPGTSTDTQYF.